The next 28 T cell receptor beta chains were all read from a single sample in a study of cytomegalovirus exposure and HLA in healthy donors. The study ran its PCR with 60 Vbeta and 13 Jbeta primers. Data came from immunoSEQ multiplex PCR; TCRdb stores just in-frame clones and leaves some out. Of around 100,000 clones listed, around 61% are singletons. The source material was PBMCs. Receptors were obtained from a woman aged 50 to 60 in good health and CMV-seronegative.

The chain uses TRBV5-1 and TRBJ2-3; D possibly corresponds to TRBD1 (6 bases). V lost 7 bases and J 3 bases, leaving 12 bases between the germline ends. The CDR3 totals 13 residues. The germline V gene encodes CDR1 SGHRS and CDR2 YFSETQ. CDR3 amino acids: CASFLDRTDTQYF. For the CDR3, the DNA is TGCGCCAGCTTTCTGGACAGAACAGATACGCAGTATTTT.

This clone was seen only once. The J gene is TRBJ2-7, the V gene TRBV5-1; possibly TRBD2 for D (7 bases). With 0 bases removed from V and 1 base from J, the gap between germline ends came to 14 bases. Germline values: CDR1 SGHRS, CDR2 YFSETQ. This CDR3 is built from 16 residues. The CDR3 loop is CASSLVPGGLSYEQYF. The CDR3 DNA reads TGCGCCAGCAGCTTGGTACCCGGGGGGCTTTCCTACGAGCAGTACTTC.

In this sample, this clone turned up a few times. This sequence joins TRBV7-4 and TRBJ2-5; 9 nucleotides align to TRBD2. Germline values: CDR1 SGHVT, CDR2 SQSDAQ. The CDR3 has 17 amino acids. The ends lost 3 bases at V and 3 bases at J; junction bases unmatched: 11. CDR3 sequence reads: CASSFCASGGSEETQYF. In DNA, the CDR3 is TGTGCCAGCAGCTTCTGCGCGAGCGGGGGGTCCGAAGAGACCCAGTACTTC.

The chain couples TRBV18 to TRBJ1-1; D is unclear. CDR3 length: 13 amino acids. V lost 6 bases to trimming and J lost 2 bases, with 10 bases between them. Germline-derived CDR1 and CDR2 are KGHSH and LQKENI. The CDR3 region is CASSVEKNTEAFF. CDR3 bases: TGTGCCAGCTCCGTTGAGAAAAACACTGAAGCTTTCTTT.

The chain is built from TRBV7-2 and TRBJ1-6; TRBD1 matches at 7 bases. V shed 3 bases, J shed 7 bases, and the junction held 3 bases outside the gene matches. CDR1 and CDR2 from the germline V gene are SGHTA and FQGNSA. The CDR3 has 14 residues. DNA of the CDR3: TGTGCCAGCAGCTTCGCAGGGGGGAATTCACCCCTCCACTTT. Protein sequence: CASSFAGGNSPLHF.

V and J are TRBV19 and TRBJ2-5; TRBD1 matches at 11 bases. Germline V gene lookup returns CDR1 LNHDA and CDR2 SQIVND (reference sequence). The CDR3 is 16 residues long. The ends lost 6 bases at V and 1 base at J; junction bases unmatched: 7. The CDR3 nucleotides are TGTGCCAGTAGCCCCGGACAGGGGGCCTTCCAAGAGACCCAGTACTTC. Translation gives CASSPGQGAFQETQYF.

The gene calls are TRBV4-2 and TRBJ2-5, with 8 bases lining up with TRBD1. The J segment lost 4 bases and the V segment lost 5 bases, leaving 9 bases of the junction unmatched. This CDR3 has 15 residues. Germline loops: CDR1 LGHNA, CDR2 YNFKEQ. CDR3 DNA sequence: TGTGCCAGCAGCGACGGGACAGGCCGGGGAGAGACCCAGTACTTC. Residues: CASSDGTGRGETQYF.

The chain recombines TRBV18 with TRBJ2-2; D gene uncertain. Germline CDR1 KGHSH, CDR2 LQKENI. Trimming stripped 0 bases from V and 5 bases from J, with 7 bases between. This CDR3 has 14 amino acids. DNA of the CDR3: TGTGCCAGCTCACCACCGAGCTGGACCGGGGAGCTGTTTTTT. Translated, it gives CASSPPSWTGELFF. The full variable domain, its missing parts supplied by reference TRBV18 and TRBJ2-2, is NAGVMQNPRHLVRRRGQEARLRCSPMKGHSHVYWYRQLPEEGLKFMVYLQKENIIDESGMPKERFSAEFPKEGPSILRIQQVVRGDSAAYFCASSPPSWTGELFFGEGSRLTVL.

The chain uses TRBV15 and TRBJ2-1, with 9 positions matching TRBD1. CDR1 LNHNV and CDR2 YYDKDF come from the germline V gene (reference sequence). The length of the CDR3 is 16 residues. Unmatched junction bases numbered 1, after V lost 1 base and J lost 0 bases. CDR3: CATSRVGQGSYNEQFF. DNA for the CDR3: TGTGCCACCAGCAGAGTGGGACAGGGCTCCTACAATGAGCAGTTCTTC.

The chain employs TRBV28 and TRBJ2-1; D gene ambiguous. V shed 3 bases and J shed 7 bases, with 10 bases lying between them. Germline V lookup: CDR1 MDHEN, CDR2 SYDVKM. The CDR3 runs to 13 residues. This chain's CDR3 is CASSFPNSNEQFF. The CDR3 coding sequence is TGTGCCAGCAGTTTCCCGAACTCTAATGAGCAGTTCTTC.

The chain has TRBV28 and TRBJ2-3; TRBD2 matches at 8 bases. Losses at the gene ends were 7 bases for V and 3 bases for J; bases not matched to a gene: 15. The germline gives CDR1 MDHEN, CDR2 SYDVKM. This CDR3 region has 17 residues. CDR3 DNA: TGTGCCAGCACCACCCCCCAGGGCGGCGGGAGGACAGATACGCAGTATTTT. Translated, it gives CASTTPQGGGRTDTQYF.

The rearrangement joins TRBV10-3 to TRBJ2-5; 8 bases align to TRBD2. The CDR3 sequence is 13 residues long. Per the germline V gene, CDR1 is ENHRY and CDR2 is SYGVKD. Trimming removed 10 bases from V and 4 bases from J; junction bases left unmatched: 8. The CDR3 here is CATLPGLGETQYF. CDR3 nucleotide sequence: TGTGCCACCCTTCCGGGACTAGGAGAGACCCAGTACTTC.

The chain couples TRBV10-3 to TRBJ2-1; D possibly corresponds to TRBD2 (5 bases). Trimming stripped 3 bases from V and 9 bases from J, with 27 bases between. The CDR3 totals 18 residues. Germline V gives CDR1 ENHRY, CDR2 SYGVKD. The CDR3 protein is CAISDPFGSGLSPGEQFF. DNA of the CDR3: TGTGCCATCAGTGATCCCTTTGGGAGCGGCCTCTCTCCAGGTGAGCAGTTCTTC.

J is TRBJ2-3 and V is TRBV5-6, with 9 bases aligning to TRBD1. Germline V CDR1 and CDR2: SGHDT, YYEEEE. V lost 8 bases to trimming and J lost 0 bases; unmatched junction nucleotides: 7. This CDR3 is built from 15 residues. The CDR3 loop is CASTGGAASTDTQYF. CDR3 DNA sequence: TGTGCCAGTACAGGGGGCGCTGCTAGCACAGATACGCAGTATTTT.

This sequence joins TRBV18 and TRBJ2-7; TRBD2 matches at 7 bases. Unmatched junction bases numbered 4, after V lost 2 bases and J lost 0 bases. The CDR3 runs 15 residues. From germline, CDR1 is KGHSH and CDR2 LQKENI. The CDR3 reads CASSPAAGDSYEQYF. The CDR3 nucleotides read TGTGCCAGCTCACCAGCTGCGGGGGACTCCTACGAGCAGTACTTC. The full variable domain, its missing parts supplied by reference TRBV18 and TRBJ2-7, is NAGVMQNPRHLVRRRGQEARLRCSPMKGHSHVYWYRQLPEEGLKFMVYLQKENIIDESGMPKERFSAEFPKEGPSILRIQQVVRGDSAAYFCASSPAAGDSYEQYFGPGTRLTVT.

V and J are TRBV5-6 and TRBJ1-2, with 8 bases that match TRBD1. The CDR3 runs 14 residues. V was pared by 5 bases and J by 8 bases, with 11 bases of the junction left unmatched. Per germline, CDR1 SGHDT and CDR2 YYEEEE. The CDR3 bases are TGTGCCAGCAGATTAGACAGGGGCTTCTGGGGCTACACCTTC. It is translated as CASRLDRGFWGYTF.

The chain uses TRBV5-1 and TRBJ1-1; 7 nucleotides match TRBD1. The CDR3 extends over 14 amino acids. Germline loops: CDR1 SGHRS, CDR2 YFSETQ. V trimming: 1 base; J trimming: 7 bases; junction bases outside the gene matches: 7. The CDR3 nucleotides are TGCGCCAGCAGCTTGCAGGGGCGACAGGGTGAAGCTTTCTTT. Amino acids: CASSLQGRQGEAFF.

The chain joins TRBV11-3 to TRBJ2-2; TRBD2 matches at 9 bases. The germline V gene encodes CDR1 SGHNT and CDR2 YENEEA. This CDR3 contains 18 residues. V shed 5 bases, J shed 2 bases, and the junction held 12 bases outside the gene matches. This CDR3 reads CASSKRFASGVNTGELFF. DNA of the CDR3: TGTGCCAGCAGCAAACGGTTCGCTAGCGGGGTAAACACCGGGGAGCTGTTTTTT.

This rearrangement joins TRBV7-9 to TRBJ2-7; D possibly corresponds to TRBD2 (5 bases). The length of the CDR3 is 15 residues. V was cut by 2 bases and J by 1 base, with 12 bases left in between. Germline lookup yields CDR1 SEHNR and CDR2 FQNEAQ (reference sequence). CDR3 sequence (DNA): TGTGCCAGCAGCTTATCATTTGGACTGTCCTACGAGCAGTACTTC. It specifies CASSLSFGLSYEQYF.

This chain connects TRBV2 to TRBJ2-2, with 8 nucleotides matching TRBD1. The CDR3 has 15 residues. The germline CDR1 and CDR2 sequences are SNHLY and FYNNEI. Losses at the gene ends were 3 bases for V and 2 bases for J; bases not matched to a gene: 2. This CDR3 is CASSEQGANTGELFF. The CDR3 DNA sequence: TGTGCCAGCAGTGAGCAGGGGGCTAACACCGGGGAGCTGTTTTTT.

This clone has just a few counts. The chain couples TRBV7-2 to TRBJ2-7, with D perhaps TRBD2 (6 bases). V was cut by 5 bases and J by 4 bases, with 15 bases left in between. The CDR3 covers 14 residues. Germline V gene data show CDR1 as SGHTA and CDR2 as FQGNSA. CDR3 sequence (DNA): TGTGCCAGCAGCACCCCGGCTAGCGTGTACGAGCAGTACTTC. Its protein is CASSTPASVYEQYF.

The CDR3 spells CASSLAINRDREAFF. The CDR3 DNA follows: TGTGCCAGCAGCTTAGCCATCAACAGGGATCGGGAAGCTTTCTTT. The gene calls are TRBV7-2 and TRBJ1-1; possible D gene TRBD1, 6 bases. The V gene lost 0 bases and the J gene lost 8 bases, with 16 bases spanning the gap. Germline V lookup: CDR1 SGHTA, CDR2 FQGNSA. The CDR3 consists of 15 residues.

The rearrangement links TRBV4-1 to TRBJ2-3; the D gene is possibly TRBD1 (5 bases). The CDR3 length is 15 residues. Germline V gene sequence: CDR1 MGHRA, CDR2 YSYEKL. The V end was cut by 2 bases, the J end by 3 bases, with 12 bases between. The CDR3 is CASSQNEAGTDTQYF. The CDR3 DNA sequence: TGCGCCAGCAGCCAAAACGAGGCAGGGACAGATACGCAGTATTTT.

The rearrangement uses TRBV29-1 and TRBJ2-3, with no clear D. This CDR3 region has 13 residues. Trimming stripped 1 base from V and 4 bases from J, with 9 bases between. Germline CDR1 reads SQVTM; CDR2 reads ANQGSEA. CDR3 nucleotides: TGCAGCGTTGAAGGTAACGCGGCAGATACGCAGTATTTT. It is translated as CSVEGNAADTQYF.

There are a few counts of this clone. V and J are TRBV10-3 and TRBJ2-7; 8 bases fit TRBD2. Germline V gene data show CDR1 as ENHRY and CDR2 as SYGVKD. The J segment lost 3 bases and the V segment lost 3 bases, leaving 7 bases of the junction unmatched. This CDR3 is built from 15 residues. The CDR3 protein is CAISDRLAPFYEQYF. The CDR3 DNA sequence: TGTGCCATCAGTGACAGACTAGCGCCCTTCTACGAGCAGTACTTC.

The chain couples TRBV28 to TRBJ1-2; 7 bases fit TRBD1. The CDR3 runs 15 residues. V trimming: 5 bases; J trimming: 4 bases; junction bases outside the gene matches: 10. Germline CDR1 is MDHEN and CDR2 is SYDVKM. CDR3 in DNA: TGTGCCAGCAGTATCTTACAGGGGAAATTCTATGGCTACACCTTC. Translating it yields CASSILQGKFYGYTF.

Only one count was recorded for this clone. J is TRBJ2-7 and V is TRBV27; 11 nucleotides agree with TRBD2. The CDR3 totals 16 residues. J was trimmed by 0 bases and V by 2 bases; bases with no gene match: 3. Germline V gene lookup returns CDR1 MNHEY and CDR2 SMNVEV (reference sequence). The CDR3, as DNA: TGTGCCAGCAGTTTACTAGCGGGAGGAAGCTCCTACGAGCAGTACTTC. It yields the protein CASSLLAGGSSYEQYF.

This clone was seen a few times. The rearrangement joins TRBV28 to TRBJ1-2; no definite D call. Germline assignment: CDR1 MDHEN and CDR2 SYDVKM. There are 13 residues in the CDR3. V gave up 2 bases and J gave up 2 bases, with 6 bases separating them. The CDR3 DNA is TGTGCCAGCAGTTTAAGCGTCAACTATGGCTACACCTTC. This translates into CASSLSVNYGYTF.